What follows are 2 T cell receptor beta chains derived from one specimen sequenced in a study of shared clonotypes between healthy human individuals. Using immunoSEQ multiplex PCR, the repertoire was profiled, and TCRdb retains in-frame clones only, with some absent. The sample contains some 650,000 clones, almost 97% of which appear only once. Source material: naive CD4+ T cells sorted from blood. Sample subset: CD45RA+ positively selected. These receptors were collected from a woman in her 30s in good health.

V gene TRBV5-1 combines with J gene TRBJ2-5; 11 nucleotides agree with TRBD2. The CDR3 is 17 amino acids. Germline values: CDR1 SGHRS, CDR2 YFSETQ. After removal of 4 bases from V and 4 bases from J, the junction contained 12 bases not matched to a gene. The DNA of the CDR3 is TGCGCCAGCAGCGCCCCGACTAGCGGGGTCGACATAGAGACCCAGTACTTC. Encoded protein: CASSAPTSGVDIETQYF.

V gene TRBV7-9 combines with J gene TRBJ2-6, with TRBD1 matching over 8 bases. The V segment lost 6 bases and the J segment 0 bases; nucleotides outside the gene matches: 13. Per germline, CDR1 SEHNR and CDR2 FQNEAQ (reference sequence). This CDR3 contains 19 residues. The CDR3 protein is CASRQGDRGIHSGANVLTF. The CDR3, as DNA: TGTGCCAGCAGGCAAGGTGACAGGGGCATTCACTCTGGGGCCAACGTCCTGACTTTC.